This TCR beta chain was retrieved from a study of OX40 agonist ivuxolimab in advanced cancers. Study-level information: Those enrolled were approximately 78% male, with a mean age of 60 years and ages from roughly 20 to 90. Three patients, one with hepatocellular carcinoma and two with cutaneous melanoma, responded partially.

This clone has just one count. Profiling relied on immunoSEQ multiplex PCR, and the TCRdb table lists in-frame clones only, not all of them. This table holds 84,000 or so clones, about 88% found once. Germline loops: CDR1 LNHNV, CDR2 YYDKDF (reference sequence). Trimming cost V 1 base and J 8 bases, with 12 bases left between them. CDR3 length: 14 amino acids. The sample was CD4+ or CD8+ T cells sorted from blood, taken in a trial of the OX40 agonist ivuxolimab. J is TRBJ2-1 and V is TRBV15, with D unresolved. This clonotype was sampled from an adult with an advanced solid tumor such as melanoma, head and neck, liver or kidney cancer. Here the CDR3 DNA reads TGTGCCACCAGCAGAGGTAGAGATAGGCATGAGCAGTTCTTC. Protein: CATSRGRDRHEQFF.